Presented here are 5 T cell receptor beta chains from one specimen sequenced in a study of blood T cell repertoires in COVID-19 (dated by TCRdb to about 2020). Libraries were constructed by the immunoSEQ multiplex PCR assay. In TCRdb, the immuneACCESS table is reduced to in-frame sequences with V and J assigned. These tables do not hold every clone; where another copy was compared, an unresolved V gene accounts for under half, and the others remain unexplained. Within this sample are 140,000 or so clones, with 65% to 80% of them counted one time only. The ten biggest clones cover 1.9% of the sample. Sequenced material: peripheral blood. The receptor source for this set is a woman aged 55-70 years with acute or convalescent COVID-19.

The CDR3 DNA reads as TGTGCCAGCAGTGAACGTTTAGGAGGGCACACTGAAGCTTTCTTT. It specifies CASSERLGGHTEAFF. The V and J genes are TRBV6-1 and TRBJ1-1; D remains unclear. The ends were cut back, 2 bases at V and 3 bases at J, with 13 bases in the middle. Germline V CDR1 and CDR2: MNHNS, SASEGT. The CDR3 loop spans 15 amino acids.

This clone was found a few times. The chain links TRBV20-1 to TRBJ2-1; TRBD2 matches at 7 bases. From germline, CDR1 is DFQATT and CDR2 SNEGSKA (reference sequence). Unmatched junction bases numbered 6, after V lost 3 bases and J lost 7 bases. CDR3 length: 13 residues. The CDR3 coding sequence is TGCAGTGCTAGTGGGAGGGCCCGGAATGAGCAGTTCTTC. It translates to CSASGRARNEQFF.

This clone was seen only once. The chain carries TRBV5-6 and TRBJ2-2; the match to TRBD1 covers 10 bases. The junction had 10 bases not matched to a gene; V was cut back by 0 bases and J by 5 bases. Germline assignment: CDR1 SGHDT and CDR2 YYEEEE. The CDR3 contains 18 residues. In DNA, the CDR3 is TGTGCCAGCAGCTTGGCCTACGGCAGGACAGGGGGGACCGGGGAGCTGTTTTTT. It specifies CASSLAYGRTGGTGELFF.

This clone was seen a handful of times. The gene calls are TRBV2 and TRBJ2-1; 9 positions match TRBD2. The CDR3 spans 21 residues. Unmatched junction bases numbered 27, after V lost 6 bases and J lost 6 bases. Germline assignment: CDR1 SNHLY and CDR2 FYNNEI. CDR3 DNA: TGTGCCAGCAGGAAGCACCCCGGGCGGTGGACTAGCGACACGAGTCGCAATGAGCAGTTCTTC. Amino acids: CASRKHPGRWTSDTSRNEQFF.

V gene TRBV5-1 combines with J gene TRBJ2-1; 8 nucleotides agree with TRBD1. V lost 0 bases to trimming and J lost 0 bases; unmatched junction nucleotides: 5. The germline V gene encodes CDR1 SGHRS and CDR2 YFSETQ. This CDR3 has 17 residues. The CDR3 DNA reads as TGCGCCAGCAGCTTGGGACAGGGGCTAAGCTCCTACAATGAGCAGTTCTTC. Its protein product is CASSLGQGLSSYNEQFF.